This T cell receptor (beta chain) stems from a study of control samples from healthy donors and cancer patients. Measured with immunoSEQ multiplex PCR; TCRdb has only the in-frame clones, and not every one. The sample consists of some 120,000 clones, roughly 95% of them appearing once. V was trimmed by 6 bases and J by 1 base, leaving 9 bases between them. Germline V gives CDR1 ENHRY, CDR2 SYGVKD. CDR3 length: 13 residues. The clonotype comes from a man aged 30 to 45 in good health. The chain links TRBV10-3 to TRBJ1-1, with D hard to call. Source material: blood. The CDR3 here is CAISQAANTEAFF. The DNA of the CDR3 is TGTGCCATCAGCCAGGCGGCGAACACTGAAGCTTTCTTT.